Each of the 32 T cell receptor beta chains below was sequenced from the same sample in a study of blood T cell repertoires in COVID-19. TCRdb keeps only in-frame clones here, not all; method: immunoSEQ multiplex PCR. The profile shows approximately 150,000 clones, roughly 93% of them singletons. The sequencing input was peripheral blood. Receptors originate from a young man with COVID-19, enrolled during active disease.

The CDR3 coding sequence is TGTGCCAGCAGCCCCCAGACAGGGAAGAACACTGAAGCTTTCTTT. Translation gives CASSPQTGKNTEAFF. The chain combines TRBV9 with TRBJ1-1; TRBD1 aligns across 7 bases. CDR3 length: 15 residues. Trimming at V came to 4 bases and at J to 1 base, leaving 7 bases not matched to a gene. Germline CDR1 and CDR2: SGDLS and YYNGEE.

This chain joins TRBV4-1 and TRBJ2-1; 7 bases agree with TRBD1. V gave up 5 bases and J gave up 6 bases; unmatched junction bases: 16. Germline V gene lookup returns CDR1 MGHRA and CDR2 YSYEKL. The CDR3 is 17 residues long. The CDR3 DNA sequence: TGCGCCAGCAGCTTCTCCCCGAGGGACAGTCTATCCAATGAGCAGTTCTTC. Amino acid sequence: CASSFSPRDSLSNEQFF.

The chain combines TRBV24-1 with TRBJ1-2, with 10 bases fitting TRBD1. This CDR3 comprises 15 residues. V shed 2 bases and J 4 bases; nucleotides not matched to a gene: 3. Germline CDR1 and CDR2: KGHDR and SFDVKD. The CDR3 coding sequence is TGTGCCACCAGTGATTCCGGGACAGGGGTCTATGGCTACACCTTC. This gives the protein CATSDSGTGVYGYTF.

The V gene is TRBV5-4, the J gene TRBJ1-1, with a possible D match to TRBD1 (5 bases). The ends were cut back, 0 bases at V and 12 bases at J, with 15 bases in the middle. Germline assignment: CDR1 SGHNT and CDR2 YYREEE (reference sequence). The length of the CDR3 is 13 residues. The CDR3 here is CASSLAGGAESFF. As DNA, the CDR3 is TGTGCCAGCAGCTTGGCCGGGGGTGCAGAGTCTTTCTTT.

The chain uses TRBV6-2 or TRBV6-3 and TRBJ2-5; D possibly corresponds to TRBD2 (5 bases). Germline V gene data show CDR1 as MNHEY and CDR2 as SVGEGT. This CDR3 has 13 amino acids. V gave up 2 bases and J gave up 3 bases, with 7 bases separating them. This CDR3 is CASSYGLEETQYF. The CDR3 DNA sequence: TGTGCCAGCAGTTACGGACTGGAAGAGACCCAGTACTTC.

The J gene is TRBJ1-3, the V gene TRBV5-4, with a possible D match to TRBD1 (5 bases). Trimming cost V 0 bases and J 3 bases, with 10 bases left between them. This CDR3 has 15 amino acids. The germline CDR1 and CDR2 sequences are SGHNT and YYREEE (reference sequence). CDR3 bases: TGTGCCAGCAGCTTGGGGCCAGGGCTTGGAAACACCATATATTTT. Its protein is CASSLGPGLGNTIYF.

The CDR3 nucleotides read TGTGCCAGCTCTCACAGGACAGGGGATATGAACACTGAAGCTTTCTTT. Translated, it gives CASSHRTGDMNTEAFF. This chain joins TRBV18 and TRBJ1-1; 9 nucleotides line up with TRBD1. Trimming at V came to 6 bases and at J to 0 bases, leaving 8 bases not matched to a gene. There are 16 residues in the CDR3. Germline V gives CDR1 KGHSH, CDR2 LQKENI.

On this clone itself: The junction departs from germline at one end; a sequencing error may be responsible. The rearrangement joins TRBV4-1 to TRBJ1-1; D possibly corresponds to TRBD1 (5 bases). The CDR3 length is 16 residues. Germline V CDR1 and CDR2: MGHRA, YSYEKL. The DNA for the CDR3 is TGCGCCAGCACCCAAGTTCCCTCCAGGGCGAACACTGAAGCTTTCTTT. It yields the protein CASTQVPSRANTEAFF.

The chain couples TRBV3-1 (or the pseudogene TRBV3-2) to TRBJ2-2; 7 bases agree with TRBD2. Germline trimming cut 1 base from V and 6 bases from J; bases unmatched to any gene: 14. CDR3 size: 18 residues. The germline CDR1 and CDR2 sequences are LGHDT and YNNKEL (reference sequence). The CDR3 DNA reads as TGTGCCAGCAGCCAAGTGACGGTAGCGGGCTACTCCTCCGGGGAGCTGTTTTTT. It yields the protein CASSQVTVAGYSSGELFF.

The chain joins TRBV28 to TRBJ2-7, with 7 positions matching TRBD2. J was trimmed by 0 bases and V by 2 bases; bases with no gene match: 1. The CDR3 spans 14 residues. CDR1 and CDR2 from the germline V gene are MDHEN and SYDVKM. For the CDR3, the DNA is TGTGCCAGCAGTTTACTAGCGGTCTCCTACGAGCAGTACTTC. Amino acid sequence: CASSLLAVSYEQYF.

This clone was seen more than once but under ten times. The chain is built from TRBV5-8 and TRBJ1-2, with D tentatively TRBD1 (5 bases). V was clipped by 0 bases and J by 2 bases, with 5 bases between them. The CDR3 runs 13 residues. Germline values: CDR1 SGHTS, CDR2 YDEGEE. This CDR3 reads CASSLAGNYGYTF. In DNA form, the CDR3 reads TGTGCCAGCAGCTTGGCAGGGAACTATGGCTACACCTTC.

The CDR3 DNA follows: TGTGCCTGGAGTGCCATGACAGTCGGGCGTGATCAGCCCCAGCATTTT. Translated: CAWSAMTVGRDQPQHF. This chain links TRBV30 with TRBJ1-5; perhaps TRBD1 as D (5 bases). This CDR3 comprises 16 residues. Per germline, CDR1 GTSNPN and CDR2 SVGIG (reference sequence). The V and J ends lost 1 base and 5 bases respectively, with 18 bases between them.

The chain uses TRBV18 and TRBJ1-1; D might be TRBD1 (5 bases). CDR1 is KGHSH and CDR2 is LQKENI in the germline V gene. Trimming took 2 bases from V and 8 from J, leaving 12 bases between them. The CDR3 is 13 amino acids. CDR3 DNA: TGTGCCAGCTCACCAACCGAAGGGGCCGAAGCTTTCTTT. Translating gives CASSPTEGAEAFF.

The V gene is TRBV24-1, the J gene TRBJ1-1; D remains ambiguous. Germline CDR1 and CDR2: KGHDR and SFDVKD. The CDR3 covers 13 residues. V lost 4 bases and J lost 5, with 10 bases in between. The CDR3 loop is CATSDATVTEAFF. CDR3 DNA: TGTGCCACCAGTGACGCAACAGTTACTGAAGCTTTCTTT.

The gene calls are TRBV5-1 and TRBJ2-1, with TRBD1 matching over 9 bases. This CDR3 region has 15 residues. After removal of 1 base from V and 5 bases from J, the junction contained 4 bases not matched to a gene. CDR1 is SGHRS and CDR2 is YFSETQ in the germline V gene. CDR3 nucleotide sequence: TGCGCCAGCAGCTTGCGACAGGGGGTCAACAATGAGCAGTTCTTC. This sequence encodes CASSLRQGVNNEQFF.

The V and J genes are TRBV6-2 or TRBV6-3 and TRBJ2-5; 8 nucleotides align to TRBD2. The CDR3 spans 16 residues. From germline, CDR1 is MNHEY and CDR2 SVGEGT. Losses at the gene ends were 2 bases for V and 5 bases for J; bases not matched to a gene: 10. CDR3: CASSYKAREAQETQYF. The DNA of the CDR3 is TGTGCCAGCAGTTACAAAGCGCGGGAGGCTCAGGAGACCCAGTACTTC.

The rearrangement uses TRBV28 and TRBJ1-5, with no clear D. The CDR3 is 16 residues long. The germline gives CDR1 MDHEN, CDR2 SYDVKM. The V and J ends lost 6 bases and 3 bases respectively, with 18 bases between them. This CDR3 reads CASRELGTIPNQPQHF. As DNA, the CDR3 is TGTGCCAGCAGGGAATTGGGCACCATCCCCAATCAGCCCCAGCATTTT.

In DNA form, the CDR3 reads TGTGCCAGCAGCTTAGGAGGGGAAAGGGGGAATGAGCAGTTCTTC. This encodes CASSLGGERGNEQFF. The chain is built from TRBV7-9 and TRBJ2-1, with a possible D match to TRBD1 (6 bases). Germline V gene lookup returns CDR1 SEHNR and CDR2 FQNEAQ (reference sequence). V lost 1 base and J 7 bases, leaving 14 bases between the germline ends. This CDR3 comprises 15 residues.

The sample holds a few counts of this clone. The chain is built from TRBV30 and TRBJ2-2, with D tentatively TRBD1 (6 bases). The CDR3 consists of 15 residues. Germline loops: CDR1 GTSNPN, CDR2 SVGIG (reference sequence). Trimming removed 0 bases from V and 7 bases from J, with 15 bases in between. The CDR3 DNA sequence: TGTGCCTGGAGTGTAACAGGGATCAAGGACGGGGAGCTGTTTTTT. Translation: CAWSVTGIKDGELFF.

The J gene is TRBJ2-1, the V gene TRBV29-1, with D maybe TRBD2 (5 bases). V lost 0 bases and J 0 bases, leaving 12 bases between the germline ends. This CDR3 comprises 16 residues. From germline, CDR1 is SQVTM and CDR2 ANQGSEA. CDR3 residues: CSVEDRGSHSYNEQFF. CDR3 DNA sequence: TGCAGCGTTGAAGATCGGGGAAGTCACTCCTACAATGAGCAGTTCTTC.

The CDR3 region has the DNA TGTGCCAGCTCAACCGGGACTAGCGCGCTTTGGGGTGAGCAGTTCTTC. Translated: CASSTGTSALWGEQFF. The rearrangement links TRBV18 to TRBJ2-1, with TRBD2 matching 10 bases. Per the germline V gene, CDR1 is KGHSH and CDR2 is LQKENI. The length of the CDR3 is 16 residues. The trim removed 5 bases at V and 9 bases at J, leaving 13 bases unmatched.

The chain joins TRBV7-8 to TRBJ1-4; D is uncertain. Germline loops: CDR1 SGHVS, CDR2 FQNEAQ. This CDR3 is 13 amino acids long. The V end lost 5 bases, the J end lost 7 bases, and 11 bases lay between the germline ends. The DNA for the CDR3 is TGTGCCAGCAGCCTGACATGGCTTGAAAAACTGTTTTTT. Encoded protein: CASSLTWLEKLFF.

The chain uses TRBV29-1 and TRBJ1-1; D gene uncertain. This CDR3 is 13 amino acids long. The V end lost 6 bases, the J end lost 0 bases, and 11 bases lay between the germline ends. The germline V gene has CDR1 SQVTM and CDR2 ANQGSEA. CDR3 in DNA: TGCAGCGTAGGACGGAGGATGAACACTGAAGCTTTCTTT. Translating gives CSVGRRMNTEAFF.

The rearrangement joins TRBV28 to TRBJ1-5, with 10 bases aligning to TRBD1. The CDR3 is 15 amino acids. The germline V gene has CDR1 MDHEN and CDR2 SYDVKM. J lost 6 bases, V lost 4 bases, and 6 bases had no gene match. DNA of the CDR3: TGTGCCAGCAGTTCCCGGCGGGACAGGGGTCAGCCCCAGCATTTT. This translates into CASSSRRDRGQPQHF. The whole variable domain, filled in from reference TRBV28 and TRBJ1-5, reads DVKVTQSSRYLVKRTGEKVFLECVQDMDHENMFWYRQDPGLGLRLIYFSYDVKMKEKGDIPEGYSVSREKKERFSLILESASTNQTSMYLCASSSRRDRGQPQHFGDGTRLSIL.

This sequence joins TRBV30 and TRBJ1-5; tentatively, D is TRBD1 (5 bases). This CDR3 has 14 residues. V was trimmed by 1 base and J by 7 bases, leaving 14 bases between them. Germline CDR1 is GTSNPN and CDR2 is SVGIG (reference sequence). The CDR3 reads CAWSAREVNQPQHF. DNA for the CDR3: TGTGCCTGGAGTGCCAGGGAGGTAAACCAGCCCCAGCATTTT.

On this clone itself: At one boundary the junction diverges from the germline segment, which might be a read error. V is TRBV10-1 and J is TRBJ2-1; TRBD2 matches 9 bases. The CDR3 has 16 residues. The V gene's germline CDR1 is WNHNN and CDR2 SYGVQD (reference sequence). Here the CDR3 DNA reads TGCGCCAGCAGTGTACGGAGAAGCGGGAGGAACAATGAGCAATTCTTC. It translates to CASSVRRSGRNNEQFF.

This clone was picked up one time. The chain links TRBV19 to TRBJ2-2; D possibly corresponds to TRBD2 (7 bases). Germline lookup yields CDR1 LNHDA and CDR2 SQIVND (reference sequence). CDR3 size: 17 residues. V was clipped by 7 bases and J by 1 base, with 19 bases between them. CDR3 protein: CASKPPGASGNTGELFF. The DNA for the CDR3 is TGTGCCAGTAAGCCCCCGGGGGCTAGCGGGAACACCGGGGAGCTGTTTTTT.

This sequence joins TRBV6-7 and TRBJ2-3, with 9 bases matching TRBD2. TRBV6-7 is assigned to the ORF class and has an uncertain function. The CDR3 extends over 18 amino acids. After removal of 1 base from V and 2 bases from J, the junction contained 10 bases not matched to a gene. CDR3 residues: CASSYFRTSDDLTDTQYF. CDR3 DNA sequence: TGTGCCAGCAGTTACTTCCGGACTAGCGACGACCTCACAGATACGCAGTATTTT.

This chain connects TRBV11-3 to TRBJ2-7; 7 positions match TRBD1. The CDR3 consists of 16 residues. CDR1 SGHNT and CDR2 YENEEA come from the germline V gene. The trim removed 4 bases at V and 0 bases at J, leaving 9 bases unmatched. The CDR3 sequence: CASSSSKQGSSYEQYF. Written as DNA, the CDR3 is TGTGCCAGCAGCTCCTCGAAACAGGGGAGCTCCTACGAGCAGTACTTC.

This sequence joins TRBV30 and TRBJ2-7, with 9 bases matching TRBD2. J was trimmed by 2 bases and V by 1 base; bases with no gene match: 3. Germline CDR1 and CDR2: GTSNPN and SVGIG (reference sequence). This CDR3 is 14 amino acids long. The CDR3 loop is CAWSATSGAYEQYF. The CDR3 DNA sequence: TGTGCCTGGAGTGCGACTAGCGGAGCCTACGAGCAGTACTTC.

In DNA, the CDR3 is TGTGCCAGCACCCCCCTTGGGCCCTACAATGAGCAGTTCTTC. This gives the protein CASTPLGPYNEQFF. The gene calls are TRBV6-2 or TRBV6-3 and TRBJ2-1, with no clear D. CDR3 length equals 14 residues. Germline CDR1 MNHEY, CDR2 SVGEGT. Trimming left V 7 bases short and J 2 bases short, with 12 bases between.

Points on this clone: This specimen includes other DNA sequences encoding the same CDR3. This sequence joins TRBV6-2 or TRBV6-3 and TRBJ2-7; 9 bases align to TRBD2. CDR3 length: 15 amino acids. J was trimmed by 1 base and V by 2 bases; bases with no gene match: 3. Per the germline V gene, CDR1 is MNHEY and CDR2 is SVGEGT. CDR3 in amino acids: CASSYRLAGSYEQYF. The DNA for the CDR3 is TGTGCCAGCAGTTACCGCCTAGCGGGGTCCTACGAGCAGTACTTC.